Reported below is one T cell receptor beta chain. The data belong to a study of PD-1 blockade in classical Hodgkin lymphoma. Sequencing used immunoSEQ multiplex PCR; TCRdb keeps in-frame clones, though not all of them. The sample yields about 35,000 clones, 76% seen once. Relapse was seen in all patients after autologous stem cell transplantation, and brentuximab vedotin exposure was variable. Trimming removed 2 bases from V and 5 bases from J, with 9 bases in between. CDR3 length equals 13 residues. Per germline, CDR1 MNHEY and CDR2 SVGAGI. The sample here was peripheral blood mononuclear cells (PBMCs), taken before the second cycle of nivolumab. The TCR comes from a human donor with classical Hodgkin lymphoma. The chain recombines TRBV6-5 with TRBJ1-2; TRBD1 might be the D (5 bases). This CDR3 reads CASSYGGDYGYTF. CDR3 nucleotides: TGTGCCAGCAGTTACGGAGGGGATTATGGCTACACCTTC.